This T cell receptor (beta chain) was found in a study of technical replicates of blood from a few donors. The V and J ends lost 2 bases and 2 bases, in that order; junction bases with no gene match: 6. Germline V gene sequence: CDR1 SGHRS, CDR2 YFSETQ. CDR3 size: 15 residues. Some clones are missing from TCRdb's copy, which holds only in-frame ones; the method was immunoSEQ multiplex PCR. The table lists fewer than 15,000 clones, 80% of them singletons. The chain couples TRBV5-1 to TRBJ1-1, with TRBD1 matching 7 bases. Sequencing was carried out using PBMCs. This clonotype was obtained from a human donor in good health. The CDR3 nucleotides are TGCGCCAGCAGCTTTTCCACAGGGGTAAACACTGAAGCTTTCTTT. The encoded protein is CASSFSTGVNTEAFF.